The T cell receptor (delta chain) described here comes from a study of delta chains in infants with herpesvirus infections. Study-level points and caveats: The public Vdelta1 clonotype appeared in about 20% of the 18 CMV-infected infants.

This CDR3 has 18 amino acids. In germline, CDR1 is TSWWSYY, CDR2 QGS. The ends were cut back, 5 bases at V and 4 bases at J, with 23 bases in the middle. As concerns this clone: The antigen is unknown. This may come from a read error, since a much larger clone is one base off.

Reverse transcription of PBMC RNA used primers specific for the gamma and delta chains. TCRdb re-called the RT-PCR reads via CATT. The table shows about 590 delta-chain clones, with over 15% occurring only once. The sample in question was peripheral blood, obtained at time point 2 of longitudinal follow-up. The chain has TRDV1 and TRDJ2, with D uncertain. This TCR was sampled from a human donor who was a Ugandan infant, either HIV-exposed or HIV-unexposed (not recorded which). CDR3 region: CALGNYRGPILSTAQLFF. In DNA form, the CDR3 reads TGTGCTCTTGGGAACTATCGCGGGCCAATTCTTTCGACAGCACAACTCTTCTTT.